The 2 T cell receptor beta chains below come from one sample, sequenced in a study of regulatory T cells in long-lasting Graves disease. The TCR beta library used iRepertoire HTBI primers with Arm-PCR amplification of CDR3. One entry per CDR3 protein, called by TCRdb with MiXCR from the multiplex PCR reads. This table has approximately 490,000 distinct CDR3 sequences, around 15% appearing once. The time point denotes: newly diagnosed GD, antithyroid drugs for less than 3 months. The authors made the TCR library using RNA they extracted from PBMCs. This sample also appeared in a second study, on T cells in Graves' hyperthyroidism and ophthalmopathy.

The input for sequencing was peripheral blood mononuclear cells (PBMCs), taken at new diagnosis, from a patient treated with antithyroid drugs. These receptors originate from a man aged 35 to 55 with Graves disease.

Only a few counts were recorded for this clonotype. The rearrangement joins TRBV5-1 to TRBJ2-2, with D perhaps matching TRBD1 (6 bases). This CDR3 contains 15 residues. Trimming removed 5 bases at V and 0 bases at J, with 11 bases between. Germline assignment: CDR1 SGHRS and CDR2 YFSETQ. DNA of the CDR3: TGCGCCAGCAGGGACAGCCCTACGAACACCGGGGAGCTGTTTTTT. This sequence encodes CASRDSPTNTGELFF. The full variable domain, with the rest looked up from reference TRBV5-1 and TRBJ2-2, is KAGVTQTPRYLIKTRGQQVTLSCSPISGHRSVSWYQQTPGQGLQFLFEYFSETQRNKGNFPGRFSGRQFSNSRSEMNVSTLELGDSALYLCASRDSPTNTGELFFGEGSRLTVL.

J is TRBJ2-1 and V is TRBV12-5, with 7 positions matching TRBD2. Germline V gene lookup returns CDR1 LGHNT and CDR2 FRNRAP. The ends lost 3 bases at V and 9 bases at J; junction bases unmatched: 8. The CDR3 has 14 residues. CDR3 sequence (DNA): TGTGCTAGTGGTTTCGGGCGGGAGATCGGTGAGCAGTTCTTC. This codes for CASGFGREIGEQFF.